Below, 26 T cell receptor beta chains from the same sample are listed, as sequenced in a study of human T cells and chemical hapten exposure. The sample's time point: patch test 1, 2 weeks after DPC sensitization. Noted treatment: therapeutic diphenylcyclopropenone sensitization with weekly scalp DPC. TCRdb ran MiXCR on the RACE reads and lists one entry per CDR3 protein. The data contain 11,000 to 15,000 distinct CDR3 sequences, around 17% of them singletons. Specimen: whole blood, collected in connection with sensitization to the hapten diphenylcyclopropenone (DPC). Receptors were obtained from a woman in her twenties or thirties with alopecia areata. Some clones in this sample may be carry-over from other donors' samples.

This clonotype was detected a few times. The chain is built from TRBV11-2 and TRBJ2-3; 8 bases line up with TRBD1. The CDR3 has 14 amino acids. The germline V gene has CDR1 SGHAT and CDR2 FQNNGV. Unmatched junction bases numbered 6, after V lost 3 bases and J lost 7 bases. The CDR3 here is CASSLGPGGNTQYF. CDR3 DNA: TGTGCCAGCAGCTTGGGGCCAGGGGGCAATACGCAGTATTTT.

The genes are TRBV11-2 and TRBJ2-3; 8 bases fit TRBD2. CDR3 length equals 15 residues. From germline, CDR1 is SGHAT and CDR2 FQNNGV. V was pared by 5 bases and J by 0 bases, with 4 bases of the junction left unmatched. The CDR3 nucleotides read TGTGCCAGCAGCAGAGCGGGAGATAGCACAGATACGCAGTATTTT. It codes for CASSRAGDSTDTQYF.

This clonotype occurred many times. This rearrangement joins TRBV7-9 to TRBJ2-1; 7 nucleotides match TRBD1. This CDR3 region has 15 residues. V was clipped by 2 bases and J by 4 bases; unmatched bases: 5. Germline V gene sequence: CDR1 SEHNR, CDR2 FQNEAQ (reference sequence). The chain's CDR3 is CASSLTGDRYNEQFF. In nucleotides, the CDR3 is TGTGCCAGCAGCTTAACCGGGGACAGATACAATGAGCAGTTCTTC. Based on the CDR3 plus reference TRBV7-9 and TRBJ2-1, the full variable domain is DTGVSQNPRHKITKRGQNVTFRCDPISEHNRLYWYRQTLGQGPEFLTYFQNEAQLEKSRLLSDRFSAERPKGSFSTLEIQRTEQGDSAMYLCASSLTGDRYNEQFFGPGTRLTVL.

This clonotype was observed at least ten times. The V and J genes are TRBV12-3 or TRBV12-4 and TRBJ2-7; D uncertain. V shed 1 base and J shed 0 bases, with 4 bases lying between them. The CDR3 has 13 amino acids. The CDR3: CASSLVASYEQYF. Here the CDR3 DNA reads TGTGCCAGCAGTTTAGTGGCCTCCTACGAGCAGTACTTC.

This clonotype was recorded many times. The chain has TRBV20-1 and TRBJ2-4; D is ambiguous. Trimming removed 1 base at V and 8 bases at J, with 18 bases between. Germline CDR1 is DFQATT and CDR2 is SNEGSKA (reference sequence). This CDR3 has 15 amino acids. CDR3 sequence reads: CSARGPLQKSDIQYF. In DNA form, the CDR3 reads TGCAGTGCTAGAGGGCCCTTACAGAAGTCGGACATTCAGTACTTC.

This clonotype was counted ten times or more. This chain connects TRBV20-1 to TRBJ1-2; unclear D gene. The CDR3 is 12 residues long. Trimming pared 3 bases from V and 2 bases from J, leaving 7 bases between. Germline CDR1 is DFQATT and CDR2 is SNEGSKA (reference sequence). CDR3 nucleotide sequence: TGCAGTGCTAGGTCCCACAACTATGGCTACACCTTC. It yields the protein CSARSHNYGYTF.

This clonotype was seen repeatedly, ten times or more. The chain carries TRBV20-1 and TRBJ2-1, with D possibly TRBD2 on 5 matching bases. Trimming took 2 bases from V and 5 from J, leaving 22 bases between them. The CDR3 totals 17 residues. CDR1 and CDR2 from the germline V gene are DFQATT and SNEGSKA (reference sequence). Written as DNA, the CDR3 is TGCAGTGCTAGACCAATACCTGATACTAGAAAGGACAATGAGCAGTTCTTC. This gives the protein CSARPIPDTRKDNEQFF.

This clonotype was detected once. The chain is built from TRBV28 and TRBJ2-1; the match to TRBD1 covers 9 bases. The CDR3 is 15 residues long. Germline CDR1 MDHEN, CDR2 SYDVKM. V lost 5 bases, J lost 6 bases, and 8 bases stayed unmatched. In nucleotides, the CDR3 is TGTGCCAGCAGTCCCCTCGGGACAGGGCGCAATGAGCAGTTCTTC. This codes for CASSPLGTGRNEQFF.

This clonotype has ten or more counts. The chain joins TRBV7-9 to TRBJ2-3; the match to TRBD2 covers 9 bases. The CDR3 sequence is 15 residues long. The germline V gene encodes CDR1 SEHNR and CDR2 FQNEAQ (reference sequence). Trimming cost V 4 bases and J 2 bases; bases outside gene matches: 4. CDR3 bases: TGTGCCAGCAGCTCGACTAGCGGTTTCACAGATACGCAGTATTTT. Encoded protein: CASSSTSGFTDTQYF.

In its sample, this clonotype ranks as medium-sized (0.01 to 0.1%). The J gene is TRBJ1-1, the V gene TRBV4-2; D remains ambiguous. Per the germline V gene, CDR1 is LGHNA and CDR2 is YNFKEQ. CDR3 size: 15 residues. Trimming removed 1 base at V and 4 bases at J, with 13 bases between. The chain's CDR3 is CASSQGSGIATEAFF. DNA for the CDR3: TGTGCCAGCAGCCAAGGGTCCGGGATTGCCACTGAAGCTTTCTTT.

This clonotype showed up many times. Its ends do not fully match the called genes, so a read error is possible. The chain joins TRBV12-3 or TRBV12-4 to TRBJ1-2, with TRBD1 as a possible D gene (6 bases). The CDR3 spans 15 residues. The CDR3 DNA sequence: TGTGCCAGCAGTCTAGCGACAGGTTCTAACTATGGCTACACCTTC. Protein sequence: CASSLATGSNYGYTF.

The chain has TRBV6-5 and TRBJ2-3; either TRBD1 or TRBD2 may supply D (6 bases each). CDR3 length equals 15 residues. With 10 bases removed from V and 3 bases from J, the gap between germline ends came to 20 bases. Germline values: CDR1 MNHEY, CDR2 SVGAGI. The CDR3 nucleotides are TGTGCCACCCACCTTAGGGGGGCCGCAACAGATACGCAGTATTTT. It specifies CATHLRGAATDTQYF.

The chain recombines TRBV12-3 or TRBV12-4 with TRBJ2-2; D may be TRBD2 (6 bases). V lost 6 bases and J 3 bases, leaving 14 bases between the germline ends. The CDR3 loop spans 15 amino acids. The CDR3 here is CASRSGTFHTGELFF. The CDR3 region has the DNA TGTGCCAGCAGGTCCGGGACTTTTCACACCGGGGAGCTGTTTTTT.

This clonotype occurred once. The rearrangement uses TRBV28 and TRBJ2-5, with D possibly matching TRBD1 (6 bases). V was cut by 2 bases and J by 6 bases, with 13 bases left in between. The length of the CDR3 is 14 residues. Germline assignment: CDR1 MDHEN and CDR2 SYDVKM. The CDR3 region has the DNA TGTGCCAGCAGTTTAACGGCAGGGGAGAAGACCCAGTACTTC. Translating gives CASSLTAGEKTQYF.

The rearrangement joins TRBV13 to TRBJ2-7, with 11 bases aligning to TRBD2. The CDR3 covers 14 residues. V trimming: 4 bases; J trimming: 4 bases; junction bases outside the gene matches: 3. Germline assignment: CDR1 PRHDT and CDR2 FYEKMQ (reference sequence). CDR3 in amino acids: CASSSTSGEYEQYF. Written as DNA, the CDR3 is TGTGCCAGCAGCTCGACTAGCGGGGAATACGAGCAGTACTTC.

There are many counts of this clonotype. The V and J genes are TRBV7-9 and TRBJ2-7, with D tentatively TRBD1 (6 bases). The CDR3 contains 13 residues. V was shortened by 9 bases and J by 2 bases, with 14 bases between the two germline ends. Looked up from germline, CDR1 is SEHNR and CDR2 is FQNEAQ (reference sequence). The CDR3 coding sequence is TGTGCCAGTAGTCGACAGGCCGCCTACGAGCAGTACTTC. Translated, it gives CASSRQAAYEQYF.

The sample holds a few counts of this clonotype. The chain joins TRBV27 to TRBJ2-7; no clear D. Trimming took off 5 bases at V and 0 bases at J, with 14 bases between the two ends. The germline V gene has CDR1 MNHEY and CDR2 SMNVEV (reference sequence). The CDR3 runs to 15 residues. As DNA, the CDR3 is TGTGCCAGCAGTCCCGACGGAGAAAGCTCCTACGAGCAGTACGTC. It yields the protein CASSPDGESSYEQYV.

This clonotype has a handful of counts. The chain uses TRBV3-1 and TRBJ2-7, with D possibly matching TRBD2 (5 bases). Germline V gives CDR1 LGHDT, CDR2 YNNKEL (reference sequence). V gave up 4 bases and J gave up 6 bases, with 13 bases separating them. The CDR3 totals 13 residues. The CDR3 nucleotides are TGTGCCAGCAGCCTGTTATCTAGCCGCGAGCAGTACTTC. Translation gives CASSLLSSREQYF.

This clonotype was counted ten times or more. The V and J genes are TRBV4-2 and TRBJ2-3, with 8 bases aligning to TRBD1. Losses at the gene ends were 1 base for V and 1 base for J; bases not matched to a gene: 4. CDR3 length: 16 amino acids. Germline CDR1 LGHNA, CDR2 YNFKEQ. The CDR3 sequence: CASSQGTGSGTDTQYF. CDR3 in DNA: TGTGCCAGCAGCCAAGGGACAGGGTCGGGCACAGATACGCAGTATTTT.

This clonotype was picked up a small number of times. The V gene is TRBV7-9, the J gene TRBJ2-5; D not certain. CDR3 length: 13 amino acids. Trimming removed 5 bases from V and 3 bases from J, with 10 bases in between. Germline V lookup: CDR1 SEHNR, CDR2 FQNEAQ (reference sequence). Written as DNA, the CDR3 is TGTGCCAGCAGCCTAAACTCAAAAGAGACCCAGTACTTC. Translation gives CASSLNSKETQYF.

This sequence joins TRBV27 and TRBJ2-5; 9 bases align to TRBD2. V dropped 2 bases and J dropped 0; count of bases not matched to a gene: 4. Germline CDR1 MNHEY, CDR2 SMNVEV (reference sequence). The CDR3 spans 16 residues. This CDR3 is CASSLDLAGHQETQYF. The CDR3 DNA follows: TGTGCCAGCAGTTTAGATCTAGCGGGGCACCAAGAGACCCAGTACTTC.

This clonotype is judged medium-sized. The chain couples TRBV29-1 to TRBJ1-2, with D uncertain. V was trimmed by 4 bases and J by 8 bases, leaving 14 bases between them. The CDR3 runs to 12 residues. Germline values: CDR1 SQVTM, CDR2 ANQGSEA. The CDR3: CSVGGKGTGYTF. In DNA form, the CDR3 reads TGCAGCGTTGGGGGTAAAGGAACCGGCTACACCTTC.

This chain connects TRBV28 to TRBJ1-4; D not certain. CDR1 is MDHEN, CDR2 SYDVKM, per germline. The CDR3 loop spans 16 amino acids. V lost 6 bases to trimming and J lost 0 bases, with 14 bases between them. The DNA of the CDR3 is TGTGCCAGCAGGACCGACGCACGGTCAACTAATGAAAAACTGTTTTTT. Amino acids: CASRTDARSTNEKLFF. The full variable domain, completed using reference TRBV28 and TRBJ1-4, is DVKVTQSSRYLVKRTGEKVFLECVQDMDHENMFWYRQDPGLGLRLIYFSYDVKMKEKGDIPEGYSVSREKKERFSLILESASTNQTSMYLCASRTDARSTNEKLFFGSGTQLSVL.

In its sample, this clonotype was seen many times. CDR3 DNA sequence: TGTGCCAGCAGACCGAACAGGGGGCGAGAAGTAGGCCGCACAGATACGCAGTATTTT. As protein: CASRPNRGREVGRTDTQYF. This chain connects TRBV6-2 or TRBV6-3 to TRBJ2-3; 9 bases line up with TRBD1. The junction had 17 bases not matched to a gene; V was cut back by 6 bases and J by 1 base. The CDR3 length is 19 residues. Germline V gene data show CDR1 as MNHEY and CDR2 as SVGEGT.

This clonotype is labeled as medium-sized. The chain carries TRBV7-9 and TRBJ1-2; D remains ambiguous. Trimming stripped 2 bases from V and 8 bases from J, with 21 bases between. CDR1 and CDR2 (germline): SEHNR, FQNEAQ (reference sequence). The CDR3 has 16 residues. The CDR3 here is CASSLKRGHASSGYTF. CDR3 coding DNA: TGTGCCAGCAGCTTAAAAAGAGGGCACGCCTCTAGCGGCTACACCTTC.

The count of this clonotype is one. The rearrangement uses TRBV4-1 and TRBJ2-1, with TRBD2 matching 11 bases. The trim removed 3 bases at V and 4 bases at J, leaving 2 bases unmatched. The CDR3 loop spans 15 amino acids. The germline CDR1 and CDR2 sequences are MGHRA and YSYEKL. CDR3 in amino acids: CASSHGLAGYNEQFF. The CDR3 DNA sequence: TGCGCCAGCAGCCACGGACTAGCGGGTTACAATGAGCAGTTCTTC.